The 30 T cell receptor beta chains below all came from one sample that was sequenced in a study of T cell responses to AZD1222 COVID-19 vaccine. Sequencing used immunoSEQ multiplex PCR; TCRdb keeps in-frame clones, though not all of them. The sample comprises some 150,000 clones, around 88% of which are singletons, and approximately 3.6% rests with the top ten. This sample comprised peripheral blood, obtained on day 0 of MenACWY control vaccination. The source of these receptors is an adult in good health.

The chain recombines TRBV28 with TRBJ1-4; D remains ambiguous. The V gene lost 5 bases and the J gene lost 1 base, with 11 bases spanning the gap. The CDR3 sequence is 15 residues long. Germline V gene lookup returns CDR1 MDHEN and CDR2 SYDVKM. The CDR3 here is CASSPLGGTNEKLFF. In nucleotides, the CDR3 is TGTGCCAGCAGTCCGCTCGGAGGAACTAATGAAAAACTGTTTTTT.

The rearrangement uses TRBV25-1 and TRBJ1-1; D might be TRBD1 (5 bases). Germline V gene lookup returns CDR1 MGHDK and CDR2 SYGVNS. V gave up 3 bases and J gave up 5 bases, with 13 bases separating them. The CDR3 consists of 14 residues. The CDR3 DNA reads TGTGCCAGCAGTGAGTATACGGAGGGGACTGAAGCTTTCTTT. Translating it yields CASSEYTEGTEAFF.

The genes are TRBV4-1 and TRBJ1-4; D gene ambiguous. The CDR3 totals 14 residues. Trimming left V 2 bases short and J 8 bases short, with 12 bases between. Germline CDR1 MGHRA, CDR2 YSYEKL. CDR3 residues: CASSQSPVGEKLFF. CDR3 nucleotides: TGCGCCAGCAGCCAATCGCCTGTCGGCGAAAAACTGTTTTTT.

This CDR3 reads CASRGGGQLLLNGYTF. CDR3 DNA: TGTGCCAGCAGAGGGGGGGGGCAGCTTCTTTTAAATGGCTACACCTTC. The J gene is TRBJ1-2, the V gene TRBV28; D possibly corresponds to TRBD1 (6 bases). The CDR3 spans 16 residues. V was trimmed by 6 bases and J by 6 bases, leaving 23 bases between them. The germline V gene encodes CDR1 MDHEN and CDR2 SYDVKM.

The rearrangement links TRBV7-9 to TRBJ2-7; D is unresolved. In germline, CDR1 is SEHNR, CDR2 FQNEAQ (reference sequence). This CDR3 region has 12 residues. Trimming removed 6 bases from V and 1 base from J, with 7 bases in between. The CDR3 DNA is TGTGCCAGCAGTCCTGCATCCTACGAGCAGTACTTC. Its protein product is CASSPASYEQYF. Full variable domain (rest looked up from reference TRBV7-9 and TRBJ2-7): DTGVSQNPRHKITKRGQNVTFRCDPISEHNRLYWYRQTLGQGPEFLTYFQNEAQLEKSRLLSDRFSAERPKGSFSTLEIQRTEQGDSAMYLCASSPASYEQYFGPGTRLTVT.

Here the CDR3 reads CAWSFETSEEGYTF. The CDR3 nucleotides read TGTGCCTGGAGTTTCGAGACTTCCGAAGAGGGCTACACCTTC. The chain employs TRBV30 and TRBJ1-2; D unclear. The CDR3 covers 14 residues. V was shortened by 2 bases and J by 8 bases, with 18 bases between the two germline ends. Germline V CDR1 and CDR2: GTSNPN, SVGIG (reference sequence).

This clone was recorded only once. The genes are TRBV5-1 and TRBJ1-3; possible D gene TRBD1, 6 bases. The CDR3 length is 16 residues. Deletions cut 0 bases from V and 3 bases from J, with 13 bases between. Per the germline V gene, CDR1 is SGHRS and CDR2 is YFSETQ. Here the CDR3 reads CASSLAQGSVGNTIYF. The CDR3 DNA follows: TGCGCCAGCAGCTTGGCACAGGGATCGGTTGGAAACACCATATATTTT.

V gene TRBV2 combines with J gene TRBJ2-7; D not certain. Trimming cost V 2 bases and J 2 bases, with 4 bases left between them. Germline V gene lookup returns CDR1 SNHLY and CDR2 FYNNEI. The CDR3 runs 12 residues. The CDR3: CASSEQTYEQYF. Here the CDR3 DNA reads TGTGCCAGCAGTGAACAGACCTACGAGCAGTACTTC.

The genes are TRBV27 and TRBJ1-1; TRBD1 might be the D (6 bases). There are 16 residues in the CDR3. Germline V gene data show CDR1 as MNHEY and CDR2 as SMNVEV (reference sequence). The ends were cut back, 5 bases at V and 1 base at J, with 17 bases in the middle. CDR3 bases: TGTGCCAGCAGTCACAGATCCCAGGGGAGGAACACTGAAGCTTTCTTT. This codes for CASSHRSQGRNTEAFF.

The gene calls are TRBV19 and TRBJ1-5; D is unresolved. Trimming pared 6 bases from V and 5 bases from J, leaving 17 bases between. The CDR3 runs to 15 residues. Germline-derived CDR1 and CDR2 are LNHDA and SQIVND (reference sequence). DNA of the CDR3: TGTGCCAGTAGCTTAGTGGATGGTGGGTATCAGCCCCAGCATTTT. Amino acids: CASSLVDGGYQPQHF.

The CDR3 DNA reads TGTGCCAGCAGCCCTTCGACAGTCAGCTATGGCTACACCTTC. It yields the protein CASSPSTVSYGYTF. The J gene is TRBJ1-2, the V gene TRBV3-1 (or the pseudogene TRBV3-2); maybe TRBD1 (5 bases). Germline V lookup: CDR1 LGHDT, CDR2 YNNKEL (reference sequence). The CDR3 has 14 residues. The V end was cut by 4 bases, the J end by 4 bases, with 13 bases between.

This chain links TRBV5-1 with TRBJ2-3, with D possibly being TRBD2 (5 bases). The CDR3 length is 13 residues. Germline CDR1 and CDR2: SGHRS and YFSETQ. The V end was cut by 4 bases, the J end by 6 bases, with 12 bases between. The CDR3 nucleotides read TGCGCCAGCAGCCCCGGGTCGGGGGATACGCAGTATTTT. Its protein is CASSPGSGDTQYF.

The V and J genes are TRBV4-1 and TRBJ2-1; 7 nucleotides align to TRBD1. Germline assignment: CDR1 MGHRA and CDR2 YSYEKL. V trimming: 4 bases; J trimming: 2 bases; junction bases outside the gene matches: 5. The CDR3 has 15 residues. The CDR3 is CASSLQGLPYNEQFF. DNA of the CDR3: TGCGCCAGCAGCCTACAGGGGCTCCCCTACAATGAGCAGTTCTTC.

The V and J genes are TRBV9 and TRBJ2-7; D is undetermined. Looked up from germline, CDR1 is SGDLS and CDR2 is YYNGEE. This CDR3 is 12 amino acids long. Deletions cut 3 bases from V and 4 bases from J, with 8 bases between. CDR3 nucleotide sequence: TGTGCCAGCAGCGCGTTGAGTTACGAGCAGTACTTC. As protein: CASSALSYEQYF.

The chain couples TRBV5-1 to TRBJ1-1, with D maybe TRBD1 (5 bases). The CDR3 contains 12 residues. CDR1 and CDR2 (germline): SGHRS, YFSETQ. V shed 4 bases and J shed 6 bases, with 10 bases lying between them. The DNA of the CDR3 is TGCGCCAGCAGCCGTGACAGATCTGAAGCTTTCTTT. Amino acid sequence: CASSRDRSEAFF. The variable domain in full, completed from reference TRBV5-1 and TRBJ1-1, reads KAGVTQTPRYLIKTRGQQVTLSCSPISGHRSVSWYQQTPGQGLQFLFEYFSETQRNKGNFPGRFSGRQFSNSRSEMNVSTLELGDSALYLCASSRDRSEAFFGQGTRLTVV.

V usage is TRBV5-1 and J usage is TRBJ1-4, with no clear D. Trimming left V 5 bases short and J 4 bases short, with 9 bases between. Germline-derived CDR1 and CDR2 are SGHRS and YFSETQ. The CDR3 runs to 13 residues. The CDR3 here is CASRRAYNEKLFF. The CDR3 DNA is TGCGCCAGCAGACGGGCCTATAATGAAAAACTGTTTTTT.

The genes are TRBV30 and TRBJ1-2; 7 bases map to TRBD1. Trimming took 4 bases from V and 1 from J; bases not matched to a gene: 6. Germline-derived CDR1 and CDR2 are GTSNPN and SVGIG (reference sequence). The CDR3 runs to 14 residues. The CDR3: CAWTRTGRNYGYTF. The CDR3 DNA reads as TGTGCCTGGACTAGGACAGGACGTAACTATGGCTACACCTTC.

This chain joins TRBV4-1 and TRBJ1-2; 8 nucleotides line up with TRBD1. Germline lookup yields CDR1 MGHRA and CDR2 YSYEKL. V shed 1 base, J shed 3 bases, and the junction held 4 bases outside the gene matches. The CDR3 covers 15 residues. The CDR3 here is CASSQARGQDYGYTF. In nucleotides, the CDR3 is TGCGCCAGCAGCCAAGCCAGGGGGCAGGACTATGGCTACACCTTC.

This clone has a single count. The chain joins TRBV12-3 or TRBV12-4 to TRBJ2-2; unclear D gene. The CDR3 contains 13 residues. Trimming took off 7 bases at V and 7 bases at J, with 13 bases between the two ends. The DNA of the CDR3 is TGTGCCAGCAACAGAATCGTCCACGGGGAGCTGTTTTTT. This encodes CASNRIVHGELFF.

This chain joins TRBV21-1 and TRBJ1-1. TRBV21-1 is recorded as a pseudogene. The CDR3 is 16 residues long. The CDR3 nucleotides are TGTGCCAGCAGCAAACTAAGGTACCTGAGATTGGGTGAAGCTTTCTTT. Its translation: CASSKLRYLRLGEAFF.

This rearrangement joins TRBV5-1 to TRBJ1-1, with 10 bases identical to TRBD1. Germline V gene data show CDR1 as SGHRS and CDR2 as YFSETQ. V lost 0 bases to trimming and J lost 4 bases; unmatched junction nucleotides: 12. The CDR3 covers 18 residues. For the CDR3, the DNA is TGCGCCAGCAGCTTGGTATCAAGGACAGGGGGAGGAGGCACTGAAGCTTTCTTT. Amino acid sequence: CASSLVSRTGGGGTEAFF.

CDR3 sequence reads: CASSSWTVTYEQYF. CDR3 coding DNA: TGTGCCAGCAGTTCCTGGACAGTCACCTACGAGCAGTACTTC. The gene calls are TRBV6-2 or TRBV6-3 and TRBJ2-7; D is perhaps TRBD1 (6 bases). Looked up from germline, CDR1 is MNHEY and CDR2 is SVGEGT. V gave up 4 bases and J gave up 2 bases, with 12 bases separating them. This CDR3 region has 14 residues.

J is TRBJ1-1 and V is TRBV7-9, with 8 bases identical to TRBD1. The germline V gene encodes CDR1 SEHNR and CDR2 FQNEAQ (reference sequence). This CDR3 spans 13 amino acids. V was pared by 5 bases and J by 9 bases, with 8 bases of the junction left unmatched. The CDR3 region has the DNA TGTGCCAGCAGCGGTGGACAGGGTTATAAAGCTTTCTTT. Protein product: CASSGGQGYKAFF.

This rearrangement joins TRBV2 to TRBJ1-5; no clear D gene. The CDR3 spans 15 residues. Per germline, CDR1 SNHLY and CDR2 FYNNEI. Trimming shortened V by 1 base and J by 2 bases, and 9 bases separated the two germline ends. The CDR3 DNA sequence: TGTGCCAGCAGTGAAGACCATGGAGGCAATCAGCCCCAGCATTTT. Its translation: CASSEDHGGNQPQHF. The full variable domain, rest sourced from reference TRBV2 and TRBJ1-5, is EPEVTQTPSHQVTQMGQEVILRCVPISNHLYFYWYRQILGQKVEFLVSFYNNEISEKSEIFDDQFSVERPDGSNFTLKIRSTKLEDSAMYFCASSEDHGGNQPQHFGDGTRLSIL.

The chain joins TRBV4-1 to TRBJ2-1; 11 positions agree with TRBD2. V gave up 0 bases and J gave up 8 bases; unmatched junction bases: 9. CDR1 is MGHRA, CDR2 YSYEKL, per germline. The length of the CDR3 is 17 residues. This CDR3 is CASSQDLAGGARDEQFF. CDR3 DNA: TGCGCCAGCAGCCAAGACTTAGCGGGAGGGGCTCGCGATGAGCAGTTCTTC.

The genes are TRBV3-1 (or the pseudogene TRBV3-2) and TRBJ1-2; D uncertain. This CDR3 has 14 amino acids. Between the trimmed V and J ends, which lost 5 bases and 2 bases, there was a span of 12 bases. From germline, CDR1 is LGHDT and CDR2 YNNKEL (reference sequence). CDR3 sequence: CASSIGLGNYGYTF. Here the CDR3 DNA reads TGTGCCAGCAGCATAGGGTTAGGCAACTATGGCTACACCTTC.

The rearrangement links TRBV4-2 to TRBJ2-5; possible D gene TRBD1, 6 bases. CDR1 and CDR2 from the germline V gene are LGHNA and YNFKEQ. V dropped 1 base and J dropped 4 bases, with 10 bases sitting between them. The CDR3 runs 14 residues. Here the CDR3 reads CASSQAPDRETQYF. The CDR3 DNA sequence: TGTGCCAGCAGCCAAGCCCCGGACAGAGAGACCCAGTACTTC.

This chain connects TRBV7-9 to TRBJ2-3; 7 nucleotides line up with TRBD1. Trimming at V came to 2 bases and at J to 2 bases, leaving 7 bases not matched to a gene. The CDR3 is made up of 16 amino acids. Germline CDR1 and CDR2: SEHNR and FQNEAQ (reference sequence). The CDR3 region is CASSLSRDRATDTQYF. Written as DNA, the CDR3 is TGTGCCAGCAGCTTAAGCCGGGACAGAGCCACAGATACGCAGTATTTT.

The chain is built from TRBV3-1 (or the pseudogene TRBV3-2) and TRBJ1-4; no reliable D call. Per the germline V gene, CDR1 is LGHDT and CDR2 is YNNKEL (reference sequence). V lost 0 bases, J lost 4 bases, and 3 bases lay in between. This CDR3 region has 13 residues. The CDR3, as DNA: TGTGCCAGCAGCCAAGACCTTAATGAAAAACTGTTTTTT. Translation: CASSQDLNEKLFF.

This clone came up a few times. The genes are TRBV5-4 and TRBJ1-1; a weak D match, TRBD1 (5 bases). This CDR3 contains 13 residues. CDR1 is SGHNT and CDR2 is YYREEE in the germline V gene (reference sequence). V was trimmed by 0 bases and J by 11 bases, leaving 14 bases between them. The CDR3 loop reads CASSLGGTGDAFF. The CDR3, as DNA: TGTGCCAGCAGCTTGGGAGGGACTGGAGATGCTTTCTTT. The entire variable domain, with the rest obtained from reference TRBV5-4 and TRBJ1-1, is as follows: ETGVTQSPTHLIKTRGQQVTLRCSSQSGHNTVSWYQQALGQGPQFIFQYYREEENGRGNFPPRFSGLQFPNYSSELNVNALELDDSALYLCASSLGGTGDAFFGQGTRLTVV.